This T cell receptor (beta chain) was recovered during a study (dated by TCRdb to between 2014 and 2017). Describing the broader study: The study tested whether tumor-infiltrating Tregs in breast cancer are recruited from blood Tregs or converted in situ from other CD4+ T cell subsets. Beyond this particular receptor, the publication reports: Rather than covering whole repertoires, validation in the larger cohort was restricted to a single TCR beta V-J rearrangement. The TCR alpha and beta sequences of tumor-infiltrating Tregs showed the greatest overlap with tumor naive CD4+ T cells, followed by blood naive CD4+ T cells. In terms of TCR gene usage, tumor memory CD4+ T cells clustered together with blood and lymph node memory CD4+ cells, as well as with lymph node naive CD4+ cells.

Cells that were CD4+CD25+CD127-/low were isolated as Tregs. Tregs, naive and memory CD4+ T cells from tumor, blood and ipsilateral draining lymph nodes of about five breast cancer patients underwent full-length TCR alpha and beta sequencing. Tumor tissue and lymph nodes obtained from ipsilateral axillary dissection were perfused with PBS, minced and then digested with collagenase I and hyaluronidase. Sorted cell populations were confirmed by FACS to exceed 90% purity. Including cysteine and phenylalanine, the CDR3 has 14 amino acids. Only the CDR3 DNA is retained, 42 bases long and in frame from the first base. Unmatched junction bases come to 6, with V trimmed by 5 bases and J by 4 bases. Taken from the germline V gene, the CDR1 and CDR2 loops are SGHTA and FQGNSA. In the case of this clonotype: Which antigen it targets is not known. Per-base qualities were not stored, and no clone one base away is much larger.

Full-length TCR variable regions were amplified by 5' RACE PCR using constant-region reverse primers, and then by semi-nested PCR using Nested Universal Primer A. The ReliaPrep RNA Cell Miniprep System was used to extract total RNA, which was then reverse transcribed into 5'RACE-ready cDNA with the SMARTer RACE 5'/3' Kit. Multiplex adaptors were used to barcode full-length TCR alpha and beta libraries, and the barcoded libraries were sequenced on an Illumina MiSeq. The source study handled its data this way. For each of nine subset-tissue groups, sequencing data from the five patients were combined, and the groups were compared by unsupervised clustering of TCR gene usage. Repertoire similarity was calculated with the Morisita-Horn index, weighting shared sequences by their contribution to each repertoire. Using fastp trimming at Q25 and MiXCR clonotype assembly, TCRdb reanalyzed the public sequencing data and kept in-frame beta chains. Entries are consolidated by CDR3 protein sequence, retaining the most common genes and DNA. It is TCRdb's table, rather than the study itself, that gives the V and J calls and clone size. Here the sample has roughly 57,000 distinct CDR3 sequences; 20% occur a single time. Jointly, the top ten make up about 2.9% of the sample.

The origin of this receptor is a female donor with breast cancer. The sample comprised tumor-infiltrating Tregs sorted from the breast tumor. Recombination linked TRBV7-2 to TRBJ1-1, and 8 junction bases match TRBD1. The CDR3 region reads CASSLIQGATEAFF. The DNA reads as follows: TGTGCCAGCAGCCTAATTCAGGGGGCCACTGAAGCTTTCTTT. The CDR3, completed at both ends by the reference TRBV7-2 and TRBJ1-1 genes, gives the full variable domain GAGVSQSPSNKVTEKGKDVELRCDPISGHTALYWYRQSLGQGLEFLIYFQGNSAPDKSGLPSDRFSAERTGGSVSTLTIQRTQQEDSAVYLCASSLIQGATEAFFGQGTRLTVV.